This TCR beta chain was recorded in a study of regulatory T cells in long-lasting Graves disease. This CDR3 is 13 amino acids long. Germline CDR1 MDHEN, CDR2 SYDVKM. Trimming cost V 7 bases and J 1 base, with 8 bases left between them. This clonotype was observed at least ten times. Time point meaning: newly diagnosed GD, antithyroid drugs for less than 3 months. Isolated PBMC RNA provided the starting material for the TCR library. Diagnosis followed American Thyroid Association guidelines for Graves' disease. Researchers made TCR beta libraries by using iRepertoire HTBI primers and running Arm-PCR on CDR3 regions. Each CDR3 protein gets one entry after TCRdb re-called the multiplex PCR reads with MiXCR. Of roughly 500,000 distinct CDR3 sequences in the sample, 12% to 15% were seen once. The same specimen was also included in a second study, on T cells in Graves' hyperthyroidism and ophthalmopathy.

Sequences were derived from peripheral blood mononuclear cells (PBMCs), sampled at new diagnosis, from a patient treated with antithyroid drugs. This clonotype originated in a woman aged 45-59 years with Graves disease. The chain employs TRBV28 and TRBJ1-3; perhaps TRBD1 as D (6 bases). The chain's CDR3 is CASTGASGNTIYF. The CDR3 nucleotides are TGTGCCAGCACGGGGGCTTCTGGAAACACCATATATTTT.